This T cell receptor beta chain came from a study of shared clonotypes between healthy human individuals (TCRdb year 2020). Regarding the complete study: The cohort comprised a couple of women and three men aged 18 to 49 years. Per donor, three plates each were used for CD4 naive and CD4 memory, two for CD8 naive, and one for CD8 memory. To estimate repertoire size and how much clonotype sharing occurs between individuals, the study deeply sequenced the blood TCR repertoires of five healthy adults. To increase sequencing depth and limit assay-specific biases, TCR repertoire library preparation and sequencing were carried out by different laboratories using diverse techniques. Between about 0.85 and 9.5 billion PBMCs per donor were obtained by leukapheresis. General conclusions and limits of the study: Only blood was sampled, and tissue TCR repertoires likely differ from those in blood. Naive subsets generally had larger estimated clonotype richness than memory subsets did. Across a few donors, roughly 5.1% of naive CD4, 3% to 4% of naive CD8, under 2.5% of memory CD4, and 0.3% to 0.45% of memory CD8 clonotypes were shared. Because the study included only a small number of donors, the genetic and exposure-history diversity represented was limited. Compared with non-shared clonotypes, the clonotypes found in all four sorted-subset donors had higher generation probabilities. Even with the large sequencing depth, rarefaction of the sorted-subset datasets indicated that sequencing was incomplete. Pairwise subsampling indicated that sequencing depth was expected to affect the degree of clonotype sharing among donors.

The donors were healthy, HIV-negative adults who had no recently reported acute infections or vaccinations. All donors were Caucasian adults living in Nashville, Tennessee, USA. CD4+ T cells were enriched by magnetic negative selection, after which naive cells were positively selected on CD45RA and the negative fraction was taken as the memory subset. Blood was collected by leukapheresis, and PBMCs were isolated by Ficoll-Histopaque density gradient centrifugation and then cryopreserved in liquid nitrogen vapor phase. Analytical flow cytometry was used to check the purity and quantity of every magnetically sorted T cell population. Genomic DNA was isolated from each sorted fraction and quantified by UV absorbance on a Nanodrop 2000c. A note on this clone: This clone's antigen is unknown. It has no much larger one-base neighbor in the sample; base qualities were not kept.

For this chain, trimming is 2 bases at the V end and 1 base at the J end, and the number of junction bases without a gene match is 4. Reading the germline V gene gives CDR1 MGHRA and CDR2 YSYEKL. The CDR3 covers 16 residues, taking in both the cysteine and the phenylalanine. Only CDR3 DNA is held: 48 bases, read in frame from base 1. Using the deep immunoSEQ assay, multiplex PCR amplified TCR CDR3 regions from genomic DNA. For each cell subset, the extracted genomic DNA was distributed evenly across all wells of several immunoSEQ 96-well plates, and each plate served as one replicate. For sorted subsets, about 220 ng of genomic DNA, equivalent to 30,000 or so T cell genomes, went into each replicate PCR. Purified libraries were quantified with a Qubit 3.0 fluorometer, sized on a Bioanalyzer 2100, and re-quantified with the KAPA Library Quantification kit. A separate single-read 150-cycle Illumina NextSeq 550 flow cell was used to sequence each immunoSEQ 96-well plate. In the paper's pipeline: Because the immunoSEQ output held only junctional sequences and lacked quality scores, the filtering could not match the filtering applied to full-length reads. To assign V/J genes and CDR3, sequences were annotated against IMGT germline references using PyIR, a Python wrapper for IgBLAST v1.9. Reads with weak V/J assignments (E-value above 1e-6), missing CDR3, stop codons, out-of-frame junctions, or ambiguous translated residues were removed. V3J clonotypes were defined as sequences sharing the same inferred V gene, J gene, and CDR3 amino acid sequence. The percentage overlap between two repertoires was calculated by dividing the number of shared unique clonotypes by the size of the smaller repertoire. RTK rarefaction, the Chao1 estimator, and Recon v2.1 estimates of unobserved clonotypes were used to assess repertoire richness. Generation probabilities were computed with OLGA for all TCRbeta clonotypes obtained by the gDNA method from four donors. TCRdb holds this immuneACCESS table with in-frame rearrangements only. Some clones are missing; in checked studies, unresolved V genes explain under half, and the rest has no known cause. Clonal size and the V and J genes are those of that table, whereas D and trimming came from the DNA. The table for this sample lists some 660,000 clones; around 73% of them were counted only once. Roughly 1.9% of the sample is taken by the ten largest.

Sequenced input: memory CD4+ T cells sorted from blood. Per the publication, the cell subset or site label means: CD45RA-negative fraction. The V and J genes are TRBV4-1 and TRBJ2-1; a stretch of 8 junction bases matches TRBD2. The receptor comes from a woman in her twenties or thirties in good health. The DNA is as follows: TGCGCCAGCAGCCAACCGGCGGGAGGATCCTACAATGAGCAGTTCTTC. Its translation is CASSQPAGGSYNEQFF.